This T cell receptor (beta chain) was documented in a study of tissue T cells after allogeneic stem cell transplantation. CDR3 sequences, V/J genes, frequencies and template counts came from survey-depth TCRbeta sequencing. The assay was immunoSEQ multiplex PCR, and TCRdb's table has in-frame clones only and misses some. This table holds just over 9,500 clones, roughly three fifths found once. Trimming took 8 bases from V and 3 from J, leaving 20 bases between them. Germline CDR1 and CDR2: MGHDK and SYGVNS. The CDR3 sequence is 16 residues long. Median post-mortem interval was approximately ten hours for GI, liver, skin and lymphoid tissues. Study-wide results and limits: Blood and spleen captured only part of the tissue TCR repertoire. Anatomically similar tissues had similar TCR repertoires within each patient.

This clone has just a few counts. Antigen unknown. The sequenced sample was tissue from the ileum, obtained at autopsy. The genes are TRBV25-1 and TRBJ2-4, with D perhaps matching TRBD1 or TRBD2 (5 bases each). This receptor was obtained from a woman aged 18 to 55 with breast cancer. The CDR3 protein is CASLLQGVFHKNIQYF. CDR3 in DNA: TGTGCCAGCCTGCTCCAGGGAGTCTTTCACAAAAACATTCAGTACTTC. Full variable domain (missing parts from reference TRBV25-1 and TRBJ2-4): EADIYQTPRYLVIGTGKKITLECSQTMGHDKMYWYQQDPGMELHLIHYSYGVNSTEKGDLSSESTVSRIRTEHFPLTLESARPSHTSQYLCASLLQGVFHKNIQYFGAGTRLSVL.